This T cell receptor beta chain is drawn from a study of beta chain features in type 1 diabetes. Trimming pared 6 bases from V and 6 bases from J, leaving 18 bases between. Germline V lookup: CDR1 MNHNY, CDR2 SVGAGI (reference sequence). This CDR3 is 15 amino acids long. Expressed TCRB transcripts were sequenced because the isolated RNA had all been reverse transcribed beforehand. Produced via immunoSEQ multiplex PCR; TCRdb's table is partial and in-frame only. Of over 150,000 clones in the sample, just over 8% are singletons; the top ten hold around 0.5%. Worth noting for this clone: Antigen: not known.

Whole-study results and caveats: Significant though moderate, a shortening of TCRB CDR3s appeared in all four CD4+ subsets of Type 1 diabetes patients.

V gene TRBV6-6 combines with J gene TRBJ1-5, with a weak D call TRBD1 (5 bases). Sample: central memory CD4+ T cells from blood. The clonotype comes from a woman aged 18-35 years with type 1 diabetes. CDR3 in amino acids: CASRPPGGDGQPQHF. In DNA form, the CDR3 reads TGTGCCAGCAGGCCACCAGGAGGGGACGGTCAGCCCCAGCATTTT.